This T cell receptor beta chain was sequenced in a study of pediatric ulcerative colitis. Regarding the study as a whole: No controls had the two rectal clonotypes shared by ulcerative colitis patients. A couple of patients' blood samples yielded substantially fewer templates.

Here immunoSEQ multiplex PCR was the method, and the copy in TCRdb shows in-frame clones only, minus some. The table includes more than 35,000 clones, 60% to 75% detected once. Germline assignment: CDR1 SGHTA and CDR2 FQGNSA. The CDR3 sequence is 15 residues long. V was pared by 3 bases and J by 9 bases, with 9 bases of the junction left unmatched. The sample holds one count of this clone. Its target is not known. One to two pinch biopsies were taken from the rectum during colonoscopy. Sequences were obtained from gut tissue. The TCR originated in a boy younger than 18 with moderate ulcerative colitis. V is TRBV7-2 and J is TRBJ2-1, with 9 bases aligning to TRBD1. For the CDR3, the DNA is TGTGCCAGCAGCTTCCGGGACAGGGCTAGTAGTGAGCAGTTCTTC. Protein product: CASSFRDRASSEQFF.